This T cell receptor (beta chain) was recovered during a study of early stage breast cancer tumors. Study context: Approximately 10-fold was the mean read coverage per sample. Study-wide findings and caveats: Tumor and normal breast were distinguished via blood comparison in 14 of 16 patients. Compared with adjacent normal breast, tumors showed 2 to 2.5-fold denser, more clonal T cells.

This clone was counted between two and nine times. Its matching antigen is unknown. Blood replicates held 0.5 ug DNA, tumor or normal breast 1.5 ug, two each. Assay: immunoSEQ multiplex PCR; the TCRdb copy retains only in-frame clones and omits some. This sample has 4,500 to 6,500 clones, with 55% to 75% found just once. The CDR3 spans 12 residues. The germline gives CDR1 MNHNS, CDR2 SASEGT. Trimming left V 2 bases short and J 7 bases short, with 7 bases between. The receptor's source is a person between 60 and 70 years old with breast cancer. Input material: breast tumor tissue. V and J are TRBV6-1 and TRBJ2-3; unclear D gene. CDR3 protein: CASSELGYTQYF. The CDR3 DNA reads as TGTGCCAGCAGTGAATTGGGGTATACGCAGTATTTT.